This note documents a single T cell receptor (beta chain) sequence. Its antigen is as yet unknown. Germline CDR1 and CDR2: MNHEY and SMNVEV (reference sequence). Trimming removed 3 bases from V and 1 base from J, with 9 bases in between. The CDR3 length is 14 residues. Together with a sample-barcoded 5' primer, a J-beta primer mix was included in a second PCR lasting about 6 to 11 cycles. The authors tagged each cDNA molecule using a template-switch adaptor with 12 random nucleotides. TCRdb independently ran MiXCR on the 5' RACE reads; one entry per CDR3 protein. The sample records hundreds of thousands of distinct CDR3 sequences, approximately 48% being singletons. The data belong to a study of blood T cells in healthy people across ages. Study results and caveats: Among long-lived donors, naive CD4+ cells were more numerous and diversity higher than in aged donors.

Donors were healthy Caucasian individuals from Russia aged about 6 to 100. With each sample, at least 5 micrograms of total RNA were extracted. The sequencing input was blood. V usage is TRBV27 and J usage is TRBJ2-5; no clear D. This clonotype was obtained from a man in his fifties or sixties in good health. In DNA, the CDR3 is TGTGCCAGCAGTTTCGAAGGAGTCCAAGAGACCCAGTACTTC. It is translated as CASSFEGVQETQYF.